The clone carrying this TCR beta chain was counted only a few times. The source of the sample is a study of blood T cell repertoires in COVID-19. Study summary: Spain, Italy and the United States supplied samples that represented acute and convalescent COVID-19. From T cells, B-cell-depleted T cells, or PBMCs came the material, which was cDNA or gDNA.

The germline V and J ends were trimmed by 8 bases and 8 bases, with 18 bases remaining between them. The germline CDR1 and CDR2 sequences are SQVTM and ANQGSEA. The CDR3 covers 12 residues. Original analysis: Reference gene primers were amplified, and this amplification served to estimate nucleated cell counts. Libraries were prepared by immunoSEQ multiplex PCR; TCRdb keeps only in-frame clonotypes and omits some of them. The V and J calls and clone size come from that table; D and trimming were worked out from the DNA. The sample includes about 210,000 clones, around 83% seen only once; the top ten take 2.9%.

V and J are TRBV29-1 and TRBJ1-2; TRBD1 might be the D (5 bases). This receptor was obtained from a man aged 45-65 years with active or convalescent COVID-19. Specimen: peripheral blood. This CDR3 is CSPYQRGEGYTF. CDR3 nucleotides: TGCAGCCCCTACCAACGGGGGGAAGGCTACACCTTC.